A selection of T cell receptor beta chains follows, all from one sample in a study of T cell clones after liver transplantation. Measured with immunoSEQ multiplex PCR; TCRdb has only the in-frame clones, and not every one. The repertoire consists of tens of thousands of clones, with 90% occurring once and the leading ten covering 2% to 3%. Material: CD4+ T cells from blood, obtained before liver transplant. The receptors were gathered from a human donor who received a liver transplant. Each CDR3 is given with its conserved first and last residue. The order of the fields is J gene, D gene, V gene, clone size, CDR3 protein, CDR3 DNA. D genes are given only for firm matches. Size is omitted from some rows. Given values are once, few, many or a class for expanded clones.

>TRBJ2-3|TRBD2|TRBV7-2|.
CASSLNSIAGDTQYF
TGTGCCAGCAGCTTAAATTCGATAGCGGGAGATACGCAGTATTTT
>TRBJ2-7|TRBD1|TRBV11-3|.
CASSRYGTGDYEQYF
TGTGCCAGCAGCCGCTACGGGACAGGGGACTACGAGCAGTACTTC
>TRBJ2-5|TRBD1|TRBV19|.
CASSSTGYQETQYF
TGTGCCAGTAGCTCGACAGGGTACCAAGAGACCCAGTACTTC
>TRBJ2-1|.|TRBV28|.
CASSLDNRSYNEQFF
TGTGCCAGCAGTCTCGACAACCGCTCCTACAATGAGCAGTTCTTC
>TRBJ2-3|TRBD2|TRBV7-2|.
CASSPFGGLAESDTQYF
TGTGCCAGCAGCCCATTCGGCGGACTAGCGGAGTCAGATACGCAGTATTTT
>TRBJ2-5|.|TRBV7-7|.
CASSRGETQYF
TGTGCCAGCAGCAGGGGAGAGACCCAGTACTTC
>TRBJ1-5|TRBD1|TRBV6-6|.
CASRDSTLGYQPQHF
TGTGCCAGCCGGGACAGCACCCTAGGGTATCAGCCCCAGCATTTT
>TRBJ2-5|TRBD1|TRBV12-5|.
CASGLGQGTQETQYF
TGTGCTAGTGGTCTCGGACAGGGAACCCAAGAGACCCAGTACTTC
>TRBJ2-7|.|TRBV11-2|.
CASSLAGVGFLEQYF
TGTGCCAGCAGCTTAGCAGGCGTCGGCTTCCTAGAGCAGTACTTC
>TRBJ2-5|.|TRBV7-6|.
CASSQEPFGETQYF
TGTGCCAGCAGCCAGGAACCCTTCGGAGAGACCCAGTACTTC
>TRBJ2-3|.|TRBV12-1|.
CASSLGTVPDTQYF
TGTGCCAGCAGCTTGGGGACAGTCCCAGATACGCAGTATTTT
>TRBJ2-1|.|TRBV6-1|.
CASSHSEYEQFF
TGTGCCAGCAGCCATAGCGAGTATGAGCAGTTCTTC
>TRBJ2-1|.|TRBV6-1|.
CASSEGLAKYEQFF
TGTGCCAGCAGTGAAGGATTAGCGAAGTATGAGCAGTTCTTC
>TRBJ2-3|.|TRBV20-1|once
CSAGTTDTQYF
TGCAGTGCGGGTACTACAGATACGCAGTATTTT
>TRBJ2-5|.|TRBV27|.
CASSLRWAEETQYF
TGTGCCAGCAGTTTACGGTGGGCAGAAGAGACCCAGTACTTC
>TRBJ2-2|.|TRBV6-6|.
CASSYFAGASGELFF
TGTGCCAGCAGTTACTTCGCAGGGGCATCCGGGGAGCTGTTTTTT
>TRBJ2-4|.|TRBV30|.
CAWSVGDPGKNIQYF
TGTGCCTGGAGTGTCGGAGATCCGGGCAAAAACATTCAGTACTTC
>TRBJ1-4|.|TRBV7-2|.
CASSLQGNDGEKLFF
TGTGCCAGCAGCTTACAGGGGAACGACGGTGAAAAACTGTTTTTT
>TRBJ2-7|TRBD1|TRBV15|.
CATSLGQRSYEQYF
TGTGCCACCAGCTTGGGACAGAGGTCCTACGAGCAGTACTTC
>TRBJ1-1|.|TRBV27|.
CASRSVGTEAFF
TGTGCCAGCAGGTCAGTAGGCACTGAAGCTTTCTTT
>TRBJ2-5|.|TRBV5-1|.
CASRIIGDSTQYF
TGCGCCAGCAGAATAATAGGGGACTCCACCCAGTACTTC
>TRBJ2-1|TRBD1|TRBV6-1|once
CASIHRDRSYNEQFF
TGTGCCAGCATTCACCGGGACAGGTCCTACAATGAGCAGTTCTTC
>TRBJ2-5|TRBD2|TRBV7-6|.
CASSLGSGRAEETQYF
TGTGCCAGCAGCTTAGGTAGCGGGAGGGCCGAAGAGACCCAGTACTTC
>TRBJ1-2|.|TRBV18|.
CASSDQEAYGYTF
TGTGCCAGCTCCGACCAAGAGGCGTATGGCTACACCTTC
>TRBJ1-4|.|TRBV19|once
CASSTLGSVRVREKLFF
TGTGCCAGTAGCACGTTAGGTTCGGTCCGGGTGAGAGAAAAACTGTTTTTT
>TRBJ2-7|TRBD1|TRBV28|.
CASSAPGGDRGFEQYF
TGTGCCAGCAGTGCCCCGGGGGGGGACAGGGGATTCGAGCAGTACTTC
>TRBJ1-2|.|TRBV19|.
CASSSRPQGYTF
TGTGCCAGTAGTTCCCGTCCCCAAGGCTACACCTTC
>TRBJ2-5|.|TRBV5-6|.
CASSLGGGETQYF
TGTGCCAGCAGCTTGGGGGGTGGAGAGACCCAGTACTTC
>TRBJ2-5|TRBD1|TRBV9|.
CASSVLQGTGSVQYF
TGTGCCAGCAGCGTCTTGCAAGGGACAGGGTCCGTCCAGTACTTC
>TRBJ1-5|.|TRBV28|.
CATISFPSNQPQHF
TGTGCCACGATAAGTTTTCCTAGCAATCAGCCCCAGCATTTT
>TRBJ1-1|TRBD1|TRBV12-5|.
CASGLVPGTAPQPRF
TGTGCTAGTGGTTTGGTCCCCGGGACAGCTCCTCAGCCACGCTTT
>TRBJ2-2|.|TRBV5-6|.
CASSSSWGIGELFF
TGTGCCAGCAGCTCTTCGTGGGGTATCGGGGAGCTGTTTTTT
>TRBJ2-4|.|TRBV28|.
CASSFFRGLAKNIQYF
TGTGCCAGCAGTTTTTTCCGGGGACTAGCCAAAAACATTCAGTACTTC
>TRBJ2-7|.|TRBV10-3|.
CAISDSRTETYEQYF
TGTGCCATCAGTGATTCAAGGACAGAAACCTACGAGCAGTACTTC
>TRBJ2-3|.|TRBV5-4|.
CASSLDGTDTQYF
TGTGCCAGCAGCTTGGATGGCACAGATACGCAGTATTTT
>TRBJ1-2|TRBD1|TRBV19|.
CASTLSGTGGAWGYTF
TGTGCCAGTACCCTTTCTGGGACAGGGGGCGCGTGGGGCTACACCTTC
>TRBJ2-2|.|TRBV5-4|.
CASSLDQGELFF
TGTGCCAGCAGCTTGGACCAAGGAGAGCTGTTTTTT
>TRBJ2-1|.|TRBV6-5|.
CASSFVGEQFF
TGTGCCAGCAGTTTCGTCGGCGAGCAGTTCTTC
>TRBJ1-2|TRBD1|TRBV9|.
CASSVDRDGYGYTF
TGTGCCAGCAGCGTCGACAGGGACGGCTATGGCTACACCTTC
>TRBJ2-3|.|TRBV9|.
CASSVSTDTQYF
TGTGCCAGCAGCGTCAGCACAGATACGCAGTATTTT
>TRBJ1-4|TRBD1|TRBV5-4|.
CASSTTGGEKLFF
TGTGCCAGCAGTACGACAGGGGGTGAAAAACTGTTTTTT
>TRBJ2-2|.|TRBV27|.
CASRPDGGGLFF
TGTGCCAGCAGACCGGACGGTGGGGGGCTGTTTTTT
>TRBJ1-4|.|TRBV15|.
CATSRDRLVGEKLFF
TGTGCCACCAGCAGAGATCGACTCGTCGGAGAAAAACTGTTTTTT
>TRBJ1-4|.|TRBV10-3|.
CAISENGVATNEKLFF
TGTGCCATCAGTGAGAATGGGGTTGCAACTAATGAAAAACTGTTTTTT
>TRBJ1-2|.|TRBV7-9|.
CASSLQGPGGYTF
TGTGCCAGCAGCTTGCAGGGGCCCGGTGGCTACACCTTC
>TRBJ1-6|.|TRBV30|.
CAWSVGGTMDSPLHF
TGTGCCTGGAGTGTAGGTGGCACCATGGATTCACCCCTCCACTTT
>TRBJ2-3|.|TRBV20-1|.
CSAPITDTQYF
TGCAGTGCACCTATCACAGATACGCAGTATTTT
>TRBJ2-7|.|TRBV7-9|once
CASSLSSSHEQYF
TGTGCCAGCAGCTTAAGCTCCAGCCACGAGCAGTACTTC
>TRBJ2-7|.|TRBV27|.
CASSFEDRGKQYF
TGTGCCAGCAGTTTCGAGGACAGAGGGAAGCAGTACTTC
>TRBJ2-2|.|TRBV5-6|.
CASSLISGEKPGELFF
TGTGCCAGCAGCTTGATCTCAGGAGAAAAACCCGGGGAGCTGTTTTTT